This entry is about one T cell receptor beta chain. In its sample, this clonotype was seen many times. Its antigen is still unknown. Base qualities are not recorded, but no much larger clone differs from it by a single base. The sample belongs to a study of neurological immune-mediated disorders (dated by TCRdb to about 2019). Study-level background: Peripheral blood TCR-beta repertoires from HTLV-I-associated myelopathy (HAM/TSP) patients, multiple sclerosis patients and healthy controls were compared by UMI-based sequencing. The roughly 99 TCR-beta libraries covered PBMC samples along with longitudinal samples, technical triplicates, and paired sorted CD4+ and CD8+ T-cell subsets. Longitudinal HAM/TSP donors and healthy donors each had 3 time-points at intervals of roughly 3-40 months. The cohort was made up of 68 subjects, consisting of about 14 HAM/TSP patients, around 35 multiple sclerosis patients and about 20 healthy controls. Overall study results and their limits: TCR clonal expansion was highest in HAM/TSP patients and lowest in MS patients, with MS patients falling below even healthy controls. Across subjects, expanded clones never shared an identical CDR3 amino acid sequence, which suggests that the TCR-beta repertoires in every group were private.

The CDR3 runs 15 amino acids, cysteine and phenylalanine included. The sequence is cut down to CDR3 DNA, 45 bases in frame from base 1. The V and J ends are trimmed by 0 bases and 3 bases, leaving 12 bases between them. In the germline V gene (reference sequence), CDR1 corresponds to DFQATT and CDR2 to SNEGSKA. cDNA was synthesized by template-switch 5'RACE using a primer carrying a 10-nucleotide random unique molecular identifier by which each TCR transcript was tagged. Over 190 million TCR-beta sequences, covering 15-18 subjects, were produced in each sequencing run. The RNeasy kit was used to extract total RNA. The KAPA Real-time Library Amplification kit was used to amplify TCR-beta VDJ regions with primers targeting the TCR constant region and the 5'RACE anchor. Sample indexes and Illumina adaptors were added in a first PCR, and a second PCR then increased library yield. After Ampure bead purification, the roughly 650 bp TCR product was size-selected on a 2% E-gel SizeSelection system. Before pooling, library quality was assessed on a Bioanalyzer, concentration was determined with Qubit, and library quantification was performed with the Kapa Library Quantification kit. Libraries were sequenced paired-end 2 x 150 bp on an Illumina HiSeq 2500. To increase sequence diversity, about 24-32% phiX was spiked into each library pool. The original pipeline was this. The quality-filtered reads were processed with the UMI-based MiGEC pipeline, whose error correction step removed more than 80% of the raw TCR sequences. IMGT germline references were used for aligning VDJ genes, and each clonotype was defined as a unique CDR3 amino acid sequence together with its V-J genes. VDJtools evaluated clonal expansion, Shannon diversity and CDR3 relatedness (CalcPairwiseDistances, ClusterSamples); CLCbio workbench built phylogenetic trees. Using coefficient-of-variation modelling across technical triplicates, the study counted a clone as expanded if it had at least 8 unique UMIs. Using fastp trimming at Q25 and MiXCR clonotype assembly, TCRdb reanalyzed the public sequencing data and kept in-frame beta chains. CDR3 protein duplicates are merged, each entry listing the most common genes and DNA. In this record, the V and J calls reflect TCRdb's handling and not the investigators' own analysis. In this sample the table shows 71,000 or so distinct CDR3 sequences, roughly 13% of which occur a single time. The ten largest clones add up to approximately 4.6% of the sample.

The time point label, read with the paper, signifies: longitudinal time-point 1 (baseline). Unsorted PBMC libraries were generated from 2 million PBMCs stored in RNAlater at -80 °C until RNA extraction. Peripheral blood was subjected to Ficoll-Hypaque density gradient centrifugation to isolate PBMCs, which were then cryopreserved in liquid nitrogen. The chain is made from TRBV20-1 and TRBJ1-5; the D gene cannot be named for sure. The material sequenced was PBMCs. The receptor's source is a female donor with HTLV-1-associated myelopathy (HAM/TSP). In nucleotides, the sequence is TGCAGTGCTAGAGATTCAGGCAGAAACAATCAGCCCCAGCATTTT. Its protein product is CSARDSGRNNQPQHF.